This T cell receptor (beta chain) was identified during a study of a mutant IDH1 vaccine in newly diagnosed glioma. Study-wide points: Across multiple MHC alleles, 93.3% of patients had vaccine-induced responses. Changes in top peripheral clonotypes did not appear linked to pseudoprogression.

Trimming took off 3 bases at V and 5 bases at J, with 17 bases between the two ends. CDR3 length: 15 residues. Looked up from germline, CDR1 is SQVTM and CDR2 is ANQGSEA. The time point was: week 23, last vaccination. What each vaccine dose contained was 300 ug of mutant IDH1 20-mer peptide, accompanied by topical imiquimod. Generated by immunoSEQ multiplex PCR, the TCRdb table keeps only in-frame clones and is missing some. The data contain tens of thousands of clones, around 76% of them singletons. In regard to this clone: Its specificity is not known.

This receptor was obtained from a man aged 45-60 years with glioma. V gene TRBV29-1 combines with J gene TRBJ1-5; maybe TRBD1 (5 bases). The starting material was PBMCs, obtained from a glioma patient whose treatment included an IDH1 peptide vaccine. The CDR3 is CSVDWDGGGDQPQHF. CDR3 nucleotides: TGCAGCGTTGATTGGGACGGTGGGGGAGATCAGCCCCAGCATTTT.